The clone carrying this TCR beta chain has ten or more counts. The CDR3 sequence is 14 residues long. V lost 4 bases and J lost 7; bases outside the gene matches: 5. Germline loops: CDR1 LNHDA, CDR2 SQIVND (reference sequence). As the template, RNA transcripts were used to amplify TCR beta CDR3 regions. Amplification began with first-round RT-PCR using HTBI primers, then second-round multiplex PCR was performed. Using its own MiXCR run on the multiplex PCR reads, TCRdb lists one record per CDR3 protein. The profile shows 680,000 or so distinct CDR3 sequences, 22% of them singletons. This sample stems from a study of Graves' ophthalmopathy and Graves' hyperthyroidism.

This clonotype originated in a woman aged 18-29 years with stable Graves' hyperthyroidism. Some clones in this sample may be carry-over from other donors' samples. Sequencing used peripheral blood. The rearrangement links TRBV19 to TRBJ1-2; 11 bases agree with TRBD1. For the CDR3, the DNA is TGTGCCAGTAGTACCTTCGGACAGGGGGCTGGCTACACCTTC. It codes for CASSTFGQGAGYTF.